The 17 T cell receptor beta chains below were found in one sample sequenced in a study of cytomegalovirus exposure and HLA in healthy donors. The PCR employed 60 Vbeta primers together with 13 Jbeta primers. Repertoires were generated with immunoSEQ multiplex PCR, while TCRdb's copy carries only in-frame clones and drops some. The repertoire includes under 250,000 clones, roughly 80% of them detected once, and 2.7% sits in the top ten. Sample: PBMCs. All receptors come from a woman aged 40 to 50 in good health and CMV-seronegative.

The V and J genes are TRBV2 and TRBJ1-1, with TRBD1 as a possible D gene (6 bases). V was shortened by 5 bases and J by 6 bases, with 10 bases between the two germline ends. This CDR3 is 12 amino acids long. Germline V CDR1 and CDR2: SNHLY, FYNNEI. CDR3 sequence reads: CASSSQGAEAFF. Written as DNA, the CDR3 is TGTGCCAGCAGTTCACAGGGCGCTGAAGCTTTCTTT.

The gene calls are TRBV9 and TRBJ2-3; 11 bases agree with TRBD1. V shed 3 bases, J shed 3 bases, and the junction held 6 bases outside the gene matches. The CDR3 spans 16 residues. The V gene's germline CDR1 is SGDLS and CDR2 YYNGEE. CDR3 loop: CASSARGQGATDTQYF. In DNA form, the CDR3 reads TGTGCCAGCAGCGCGCGTGGACAGGGGGCGACAGATACGCAGTATTTT.

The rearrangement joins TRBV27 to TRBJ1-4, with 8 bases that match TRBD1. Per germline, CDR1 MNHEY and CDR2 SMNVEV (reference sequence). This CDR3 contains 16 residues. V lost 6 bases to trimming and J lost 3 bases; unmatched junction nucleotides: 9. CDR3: CASSPAYRGANEKLFF. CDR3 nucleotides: TGTGCCAGCAGCCCCGCTTACAGGGGGGCTAATGAAAAACTGTTTTTT.

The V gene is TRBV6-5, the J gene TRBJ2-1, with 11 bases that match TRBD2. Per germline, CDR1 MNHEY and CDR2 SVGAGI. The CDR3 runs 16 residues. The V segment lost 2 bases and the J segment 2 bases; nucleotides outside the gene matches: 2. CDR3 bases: TGTGCCAGCAGTTACGGGACTAGCGGAACCTACAATGAGCAGTTCTTC. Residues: CASSYGTSGTYNEQFF.

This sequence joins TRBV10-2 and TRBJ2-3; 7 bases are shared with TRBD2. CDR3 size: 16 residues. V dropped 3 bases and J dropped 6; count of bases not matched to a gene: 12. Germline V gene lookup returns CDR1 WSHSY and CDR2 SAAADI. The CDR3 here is CASSDWGGPMRDTQYF. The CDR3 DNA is TGCGCCAGCAGTGATTGGGGGGGACCTATGAGGGATACGCAGTATTTT.

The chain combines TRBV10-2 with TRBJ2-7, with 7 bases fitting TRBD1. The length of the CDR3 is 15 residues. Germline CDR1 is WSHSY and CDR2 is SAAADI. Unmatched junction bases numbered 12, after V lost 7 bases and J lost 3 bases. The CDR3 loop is CASIPPWGQSYEQYF. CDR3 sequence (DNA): TGCGCCAGCATCCCCCCATGGGGACAGAGCTACGAGCAGTACTTC.

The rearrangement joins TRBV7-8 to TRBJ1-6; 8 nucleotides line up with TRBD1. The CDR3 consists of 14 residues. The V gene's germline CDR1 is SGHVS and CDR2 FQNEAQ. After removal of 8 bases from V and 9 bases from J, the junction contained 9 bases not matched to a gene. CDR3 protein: CASSGQGAGSPLHF. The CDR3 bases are TGTGCCAGCTCCGGCCAGGGGGCTGGTTCACCCCTCCACTTT.

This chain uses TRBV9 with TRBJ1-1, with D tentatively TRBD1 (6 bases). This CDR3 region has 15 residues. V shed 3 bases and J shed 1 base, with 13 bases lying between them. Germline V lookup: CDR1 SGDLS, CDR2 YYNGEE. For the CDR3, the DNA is TGTGCCAGCAGCGCAAACAGGGCTCAGAACACTGAAGCTTTCTTT. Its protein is CASSANRAQNTEAFF.

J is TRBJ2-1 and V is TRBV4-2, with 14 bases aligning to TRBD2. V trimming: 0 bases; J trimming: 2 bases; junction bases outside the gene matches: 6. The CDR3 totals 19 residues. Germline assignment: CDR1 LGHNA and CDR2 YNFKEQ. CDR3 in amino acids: CASSQDGTSGSRTYNEQFF. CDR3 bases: TGTGCCAGCAGCCAAGATGGGACTAGCGGGAGTAGGACCTACAATGAGCAGTTCTTC.

CDR3 amino acids: CASSDRVETQYF. The CDR3 nucleotides read TGTGCCAGCAGTGACAGGGTAGAGACCCAGTACTTC. V is TRBV2 and J is TRBJ2-5; D is perhaps TRBD1 (5 bases). In germline, CDR1 is SNHLY, CDR2 FYNNEI. This CDR3 region has 12 residues. V gave up 3 bases and J gave up 4 bases, with 6 bases separating them.

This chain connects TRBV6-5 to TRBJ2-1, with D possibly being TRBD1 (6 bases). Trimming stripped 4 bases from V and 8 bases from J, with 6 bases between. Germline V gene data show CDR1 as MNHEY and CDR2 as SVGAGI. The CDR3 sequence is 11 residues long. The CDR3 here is CASSSGDEQFF. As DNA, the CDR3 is TGTGCCAGCAGTTCAGGGGATGAGCAGTTCTTC.

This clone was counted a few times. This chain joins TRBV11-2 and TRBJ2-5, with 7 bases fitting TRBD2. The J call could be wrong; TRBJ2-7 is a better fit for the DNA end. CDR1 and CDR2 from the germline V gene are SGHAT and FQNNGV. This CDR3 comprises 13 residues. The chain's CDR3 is CASGWGRGYEQYF. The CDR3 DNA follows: TGTGCCAGCGGGTGGGGGAGGGGCTACGAGCAGTACTTC.

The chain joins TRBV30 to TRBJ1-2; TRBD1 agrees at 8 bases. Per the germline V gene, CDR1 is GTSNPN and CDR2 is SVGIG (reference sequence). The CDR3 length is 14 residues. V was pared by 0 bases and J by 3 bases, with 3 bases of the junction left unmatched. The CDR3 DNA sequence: TGTGCCTGGAGTGTGGACAGGGCAGACTATGGCTACACCTTC. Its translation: CAWSVDRADYGYTF.

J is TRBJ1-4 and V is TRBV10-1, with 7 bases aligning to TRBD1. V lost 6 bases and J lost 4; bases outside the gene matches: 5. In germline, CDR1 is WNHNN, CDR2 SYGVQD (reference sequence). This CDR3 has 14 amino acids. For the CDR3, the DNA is TGCGCCAGCAGCCCCCAGGGGGGTAATGAAAAACTGTTTTTT. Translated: CASSPQGGNEKLFF.

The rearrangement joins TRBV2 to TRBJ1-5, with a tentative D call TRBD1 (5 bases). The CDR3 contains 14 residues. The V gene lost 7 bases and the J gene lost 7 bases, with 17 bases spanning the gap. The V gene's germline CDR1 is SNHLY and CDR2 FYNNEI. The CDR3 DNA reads TGTGCCAGCACAAGAAATACAGGAAACCAGCCCCAGCATTTT. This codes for CASTRNTGNQPQHF.

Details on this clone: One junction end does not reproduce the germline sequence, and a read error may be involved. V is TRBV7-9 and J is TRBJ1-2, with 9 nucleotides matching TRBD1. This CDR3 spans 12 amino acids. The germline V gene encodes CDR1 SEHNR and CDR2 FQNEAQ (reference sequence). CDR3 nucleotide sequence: TGTTCCAGCAGCTTAGCGGGACAGGGACACACCTTC. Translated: CSSSLAGQGHTF.

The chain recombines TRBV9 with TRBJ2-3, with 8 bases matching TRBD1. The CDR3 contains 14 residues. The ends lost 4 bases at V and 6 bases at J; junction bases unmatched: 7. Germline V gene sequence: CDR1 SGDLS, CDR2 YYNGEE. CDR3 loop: CASSPRTGKDTQYF. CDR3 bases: TGTGCCAGCAGCCCGAGGACAGGGAAGGATACGCAGTATTTT.